This T cell receptor (beta chain) was recorded in a study of cytomegalovirus exposure and HLA in healthy donors. Worth noting for this clone: No antigen is known for it.

PCR employed 60 Vbeta and 13 Jbeta primers. The assay was immunoSEQ multiplex PCR, and TCRdb's table has in-frame clones only and misses some. This table has roughly 150,000 clones, 80% appearing once. General observations from the study: An apparent linkage of common viral pathogens to several of the most significant clusters emerged in a later analysis. The study put around 180 TCR beta chains on its list as cytomegalovirus-associated.

The TCR sequence derives from a woman between 35 and 50 years old in good health and CMV-seronegative. The sample comprised PBMCs.

The CDR3 coding sequence is TGTGCCAGCAGTGAAGGCGTAACAGGGGGCACAGATACGCAGTATTTT. It translates to CASSEGVTGGTDTQYF. The chain uses TRBV6-1 and TRBJ2-3; 7 bases match TRBD1. V was pared by 1 base and J by 1 base, with 5 bases of the junction left unmatched. This CDR3 comprises 16 residues. Germline CDR1 reads MNHNS; CDR2 reads SASEGT.